Reported below is one T cell receptor (beta chain). Its antigen is not identified. RNA was extracted with the RNeasy kit, and a quantity of roughly 0.45 to 1 ug was reverse transcribed using random hexamers. TCRdb analysed the immunoSEQ multiplex PCR reads with MiXCR anew, one entry per CDR3 protein. The table lists about 180,000 distinct CDR3 sequences, approximately 94% of them singletons. Germline V gives CDR1 SNHLY, CDR2 FYNNEI. V dropped 3 bases and J dropped 16 bases, with 16 bases sitting between them. This CDR3 has 12 amino acids. TCR beta was sequenced from blood CD8+ and CD4+ T cells. This sample was taken from a study of CD8 T cells in Susac syndrome. Study as a whole: Sequenced Susac syndrome patients included roughly six with active disease and fewer than 10 who were in remission. Patients with Susac syndrome were therapy-naive, on corticosteroids, or on intravenous immunoglobulin alone at blood draw.

Points from the study as a whole: Clonal expansion was absent from the CD4+ T cell repertoires in Susac syndrome.

The chain is built from TRBV2 and TRBJ2-4, with D possibly TRBD1 on 6 matching bases. This sequence was found in a human donor with Susac syndrome. The sample was CD4+ T cells from PBMCs. CDR3 in amino acids: CASSEISGTPYF. CDR3 nucleotides: TGTGCCAGCAGTGAGATTTCCGGGACACCCTACTTC.